The 22 T cell receptor beta chains in this list originate from one sample, sequenced in a study of cytomegalovirus exposure and HLA in healthy donors. Primers included in the PCR were 60 Vbeta and 13 Jbeta primers. Using immunoSEQ multiplex PCR, the repertoire was profiled, and TCRdb retains in-frame clones only, with some absent. This sample carries approximately 58,000 clones, 83% of them seen once, and the ten largest clones take roughly 4.5%. The sequenced material came from PBMCs. The receptors were gathered from a man aged 30-40 years in good health and CMV-seronegative.

The rearrangement links TRBV13 to TRBJ2-7; D gene ambiguous. From germline, CDR1 is PRHDT and CDR2 FYEKMQ (reference sequence). Trimming took off 1 base at V and 4 bases at J, with 5 bases between the two ends. The CDR3 contains 12 residues. The DNA for the CDR3 is TGTGCCAGCAGCTTAGCCCAATACGAGCAGTACTTC. Residues: CASSLAQYEQYF.

V and J are TRBV7-9 and TRBJ2-1; possible D gene TRBD1, 5 bases. This CDR3 spans 15 amino acids. Trimming removed 3 bases at V and 0 bases at J, with 9 bases between. Germline V gene data show CDR1 as SEHNR and CDR2 as FQNEAQ (reference sequence). The CDR3 sequence is CASSFREGSYNEQFF. The DNA for the CDR3 is TGTGCCAGCAGCTTCAGGGAAGGCTCCTACAATGAGCAGTTCTTC. The variable domain in full, completed from reference TRBV7-9 and TRBJ2-1, reads DTGVSQNPRHKITKRGQNVTFRCDPISEHNRLYWYRQTLGQGPEFLTYFQNEAQLEKSRLLSDRFSAERPKGSFSTLEIQRTEQGDSAMYLCASSFREGSYNEQFFGPGTRLTVL.

The chain combines TRBV10-3 with TRBJ1-1, with 9 positions matching TRBD1. The CDR3 is 13 amino acids. Germline V lookup: CDR1 ENHRY, CDR2 SYGVKD. V trimming: 11 bases; J trimming: 11 bases; junction bases outside the gene matches: 15. Here the CDR3 DNA reads TGTGCCTCATGGACAGGGGACGCCGTCGTCGCTTTCTTT. Translation gives CASWTGDAVVAFF.

The genes are TRBV6-1 and TRBJ1-2, with 9 bases aligning to TRBD1. This CDR3 is 14 amino acids long. CDR1 is MNHNS and CDR2 is SASEGT in the germline V gene. Losses at the gene ends were 3 bases for V and 7 bases for J; bases not matched to a gene: 6. CDR3 amino acids: CASSDWTGVGGYTF. The CDR3 bases are TGTGCCAGCAGTGATTGGACAGGGGTCGGTGGCTACACCTTC.

V gene TRBV29-1 combines with J gene TRBJ2-1; weak D call: TRBD1 (6 bases). Trimming cost V 4 bases and J 8 bases, with 24 bases left between them. The CDR3 has 16 residues. The germline V gene has CDR1 SQVTM and CDR2 ANQGSEA. CDR3 nucleotide sequence: TGCAGCGTTGGCTTTACAGGGCATCCCATTAGAGATGAGCAGTTCTTC. Amino acids: CSVGFTGHPIRDEQFF.

This clone was counted only a few times. The chain is built from TRBV6-1 and TRBJ2-3; unclear D gene. The germline V gene has CDR1 MNHNS and CDR2 SASEGT. Trimming removed 0 bases from V and 1 base from J, with 8 bases in between. CDR3 length: 15 amino acids. DNA for the CDR3: TGTGCCAGCAGTGAAGCCTTGGGCGGCACAGATACGCAGTATTTT. Its protein is CASSEALGGTDTQYF.

The rearrangement links TRBV25-1 to TRBJ2-3, with 7 bases fitting TRBD2. The trim removed 3 bases at V and 5 bases at J, leaving 5 bases unmatched. CDR1 and CDR2 from the germline V gene are MGHDK and SYGVNS. The CDR3 is 14 amino acids. The CDR3 loop reads CASSEAGALDTQYF. As DNA, the CDR3 is TGTGCCAGCAGTGAGGCGGGAGCCTTAGATACGCAGTATTTT.

In its sample, this clone was seen once. This chain's CDR3 is CASSLLAGGAGELFF. The CDR3 DNA follows: TGTGCCAGCAGTCTTCTAGCGGGAGGAGCCGGGGAGCTGTTTTTT. The chain couples TRBV11-3 to TRBJ2-2; 11 bases are shared with TRBD2. CDR1 is SGHNT, CDR2 YENEEA, per germline. The J segment lost 6 bases and the V segment lost 6 bases, leaving 6 bases of the junction unmatched. This CDR3 is 15 amino acids long.

This chain links TRBV6-1 with TRBJ2-1; 7 nucleotides match TRBD2. V dropped 2 bases and J dropped 8; count of bases not matched to a gene: 6. This CDR3 is built from 14 residues. Per germline, CDR1 MNHNS and CDR2 SASEGT. CDR3 coding DNA: TGTGCCAGCAGTGAAACGGCGGGAGAGGATGAGCAGTTCTTC. Its translation is CASSETAGEDEQFF.

This sequence joins TRBV5-6 and TRBJ2-7; 9 bases agree with TRBD1. The trim removed 7 bases at V and 0 bases at J, leaving 14 bases unmatched. The CDR3 has 17 amino acids. Germline V gene sequence: CDR1 SGHDT, CDR2 YYEEEE. CDR3 protein: CASSRRSGTGSSYEQYF. DNA for the CDR3: TGTGCCAGCTCCCGGAGGTCCGGGACAGGGAGCTCCTACGAGCAGTACTTC.

This sequence joins TRBV6-5 and TRBJ2-2; D is undetermined. The CDR3 is made up of 13 amino acids. The germline gives CDR1 MNHEY, CDR2 SVGAGI. Trimming cost V 6 bases and J 0 bases, with 5 bases left between them. This CDR3 reads CASRNTNTGELFF. CDR3 DNA: TGTGCCAGCAGAAACACGAACACCGGGGAGCTGTTTTTT.

V gene TRBV18 combines with J gene TRBJ2-3; D is unclear. CDR3 length: 17 amino acids. The V end lost 0 bases, the J end lost 7 bases, and 20 bases lay between the germline ends. Germline V gene lookup returns CDR1 KGHSH and CDR2 LQKENI. CDR3 region: CASSPPSRPAGANTQYF. CDR3 DNA sequence: TGTGCCAGCTCACCACCATCTCGCCCCGCCGGAGCCAATACGCAGTATTTT.

V usage is TRBV16 and J usage is TRBJ2-1; TRBD2 matches at 8 bases. Trimming took 0 bases from V and 8 from J; bases not matched to a gene: 9. In germline, CDR1 is KGHSY, CDR2 FQNENV. The CDR3 spans 16 residues. The CDR3 nucleotides are TGTGCCAGCAGCCAATCGATGAGCGGGAGTCTCGATGAGCAGTTCTTC. Amino acid sequence: CASSQSMSGSLDEQFF.

This clone has just one count. V usage is TRBV13 and J usage is TRBJ2-7; 9 bases fit TRBD2. Germline V CDR1 and CDR2: PRHDT, FYEKMQ (reference sequence). V lost 3 bases, J lost 2 bases, and 5 bases stayed unmatched. The CDR3 has 15 amino acids. In DNA, the CDR3 is TGTGCCAGCAGCTTTGGGCGGGAGGGCACCTACGAGCAGTACTTC. This translates into CASSFGREGTYEQYF.

This rearrangement joins TRBV7-2 to TRBJ2-7; D ambiguous. Trimming cost V 4 bases and J 6 bases, with 10 bases left between them. The CDR3 covers 12 residues. Germline CDR1 and CDR2: SGHTA and FQGNSA. The CDR3 loop is CASSSRGLEQYF. CDR3 DNA sequence: TGTGCCAGCAGCTCCCGAGGCCTCGAGCAGTACTTC. Filled out from reference TRBV7-2 and TRBJ2-7, the complete variable domain reads GAGVSQSPSNKVTEKGKDVELRCDPISGHTALYWYRQSLGQGLEFLIYFQGNSAPDKSGLPSDRFSAERTGGSVSTLTIQRTQQEDSAVYLCASSSRGLEQYFGPGTRLTVT.

This clone was counted once. The chain uses TRBV27 and TRBJ2-2, with D tentatively TRBD1 (6 bases). Trimming stripped 5 bases from V and 1 base from J, with 14 bases between. Germline CDR1 and CDR2: MNHEY and SMNVEV (reference sequence). This CDR3 contains 16 residues. CDR3 sequence (DNA): TGTGCCAGCAGTATCCGAGGGACACTGAACACCGGGGAGCTGTTTTTT. Translating it yields CASSIRGTLNTGELFF.

The J gene is TRBJ1-2, the V gene TRBV7-3, with D unresolved. Germline V gene lookup returns CDR1 SGHTA and CDR2 FQGTGA. The V gene lost 3 bases and the J gene lost 2 bases, with 7 bases spanning the gap. This CDR3 region has 13 residues. The CDR3 nucleotides are TGTGCCAGCAGCTTCCCCCTGAACTATGGCTACACCTTC. This gives the protein CASSFPLNYGYTF.

The chain has TRBV15 and TRBJ1-3; D remains ambiguous. V gave up 1 base and J gave up 0 bases, with 13 bases separating them. Germline lookup yields CDR1 LNHNV and CDR2 YYDKDF (reference sequence). This CDR3 comprises 17 residues. CDR3 nucleotide sequence: TGTGCCACCAGCAGAGGCCAATTACAGTACTCTGGAAACACCATATATTTT. It translates to CATSRGQLQYSGNTIYF.

This rearrangement joins TRBV10-2 to TRBJ1-2; 10 positions agree with TRBD1. Losses at the gene ends were 8 bases for V and 4 bases for J; bases not matched to a gene: 7. CDR1 is WSHSY, CDR2 SAAADI, per germline. The CDR3 runs to 14 residues. The CDR3 coding sequence is TGCGCCAGCCGGGGACAGGGGCGAGTCTATGGCTACACCTTC. Amino acid sequence: CASRGQGRVYGYTF.

The chain carries TRBV29-1 and TRBJ2-5; possible D gene TRBD1, 6 bases. The V gene lost 6 bases and the J gene lost 5 bases, with 19 bases spanning the gap. The length of the CDR3 is 14 residues. CDR1 and CDR2 from the germline V gene are SQVTM and ANQGSEA. The CDR3 region has the DNA TGCAGCGTCCGGGGCAGGGGAATTCAGGAGACCCAGTACTTC. It yields the protein CSVRGRGIQETQYF.

The chain carries TRBV11-2 and TRBJ2-3, with 10 bases matching TRBD2. V lost 5 bases, J lost 5 bases, and 16 bases stayed unmatched. The CDR3 is 18 residues long. Per the germline V gene, CDR1 is SGHAT and CDR2 is FQNNGV. The CDR3: CASSPSWALAGAVDTQYF. The CDR3 nucleotides are TGTGCCAGCAGCCCCTCCTGGGCCCTAGCGGGAGCTGTAGATACGCAGTATTTT.

V and J are TRBV11-2 and TRBJ2-3; the match to TRBD2 covers 7 bases. V trimming: 2 bases; J trimming: 8 bases; junction bases outside the gene matches: 1. Germline V lookup: CDR1 SGHAT, CDR2 FQNNGV. The CDR3 loop spans 12 amino acids. The CDR3 loop is CASSLRLATQYF. Here the CDR3 DNA reads TGTGCCAGCAGCTTAAGACTAGCTACGCAGTATTTT.